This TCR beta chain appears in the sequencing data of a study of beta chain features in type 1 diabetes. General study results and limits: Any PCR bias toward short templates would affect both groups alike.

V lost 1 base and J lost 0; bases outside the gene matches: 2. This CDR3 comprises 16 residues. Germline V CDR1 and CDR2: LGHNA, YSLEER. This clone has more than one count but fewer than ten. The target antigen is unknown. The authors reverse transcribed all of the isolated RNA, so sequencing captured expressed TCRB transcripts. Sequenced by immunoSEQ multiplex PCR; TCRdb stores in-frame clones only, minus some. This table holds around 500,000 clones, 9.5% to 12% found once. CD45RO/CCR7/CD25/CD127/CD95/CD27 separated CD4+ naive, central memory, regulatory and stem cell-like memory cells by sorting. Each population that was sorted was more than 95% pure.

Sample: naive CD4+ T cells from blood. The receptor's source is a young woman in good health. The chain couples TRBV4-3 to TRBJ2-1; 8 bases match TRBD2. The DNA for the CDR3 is TGCGCCAGCAGCCAAGGCGCGGGAGGCTCCTACAATGAGCAGTTCTTC. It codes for CASSQGAGGSYNEQFF.